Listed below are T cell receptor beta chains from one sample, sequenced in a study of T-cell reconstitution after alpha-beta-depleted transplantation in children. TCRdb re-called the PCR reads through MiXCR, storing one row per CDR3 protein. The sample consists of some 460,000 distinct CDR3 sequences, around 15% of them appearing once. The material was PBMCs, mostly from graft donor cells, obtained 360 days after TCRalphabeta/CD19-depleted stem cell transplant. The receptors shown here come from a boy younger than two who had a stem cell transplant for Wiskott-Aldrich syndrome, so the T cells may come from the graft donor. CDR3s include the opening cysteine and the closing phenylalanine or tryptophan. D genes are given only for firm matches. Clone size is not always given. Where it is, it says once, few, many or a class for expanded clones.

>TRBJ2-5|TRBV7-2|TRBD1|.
CASSASIRDRGLGTQYF
TGTGCCAGCAGCGCTTCGATCAGGGACAGGGGGCTGGGGACCCAGTACTTC
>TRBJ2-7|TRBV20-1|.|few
CSAGARVSYEQYF
TGCAGTGCTGGGGCTAGAGTCTCCTACGAGCAGTACTTC
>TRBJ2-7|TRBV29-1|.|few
CSAYVLYEQYF
TGCAGCGCCTACGTATTGTACGAGCAGTACTTC
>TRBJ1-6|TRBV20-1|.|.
CSARGGSGGSPLHF
TGCAGTGCTAGAGGCGGGTCGGGGGGTTCACCCCTCCACTTT
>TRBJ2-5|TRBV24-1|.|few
CATSDLTGLQETQYF
TGTGCCACCAGTGATTTGACAGGGCTACAAGAGACCCAGTACTTC
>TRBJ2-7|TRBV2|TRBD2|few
CASSVSGGHEQYF
TGTGCCAGCAGTGTTAGCGGGGGCCACGAGCAGTACTTC
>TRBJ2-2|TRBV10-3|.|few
CAISEPGAGQDGELFF
TGTGCCATCAGTGAACCGGGGGCCGGGCAGGACGGGGAGCTGTTTTTT
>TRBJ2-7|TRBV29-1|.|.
CSVGSGRSGYEQYF
TGCAGCGTTGGTTCCGGCCGCAGCGGCTACGAGCAGTACTTC
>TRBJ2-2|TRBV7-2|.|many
CASSRVPGELFF
TGTGCCAGCAGCCGGGTCCCCGGGGAGCTGTTTTTT
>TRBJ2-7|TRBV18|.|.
CASSSIPYEQYF
TGTGCCAGCTCGTCCATACCCTACGAGCAGTACTTC
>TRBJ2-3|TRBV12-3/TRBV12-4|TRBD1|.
CASSNRQGAWDTQYF
TGTGCCAGCAGCAATAGACAGGGGGCATGGGATACGCAGTATTTT
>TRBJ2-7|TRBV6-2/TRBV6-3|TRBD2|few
CASIKVIAGFSYEQYF
TGTGCCAGCATTAAGGTAATAGCGGGCTTCTCCTACGAGCAGTACTTC
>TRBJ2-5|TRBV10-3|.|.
CAISEGTGVQETQYF
TGTGCCATCAGTGAGGGGACCGGGGTTCAAGAGACCCAGTACTTC
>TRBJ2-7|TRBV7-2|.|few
CASSLGPGVYEQYF
TGTGCCAGCAGCTTAGGACCGGGAGTCTACGAGCAGTACTTC
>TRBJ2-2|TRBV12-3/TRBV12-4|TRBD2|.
CASSPLAGGPGGELFF
TGTGCCAGCAGCCCCCTAGCGGGAGGGCCTGGCGGGGAGCTGTTTTTT
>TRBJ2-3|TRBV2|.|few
CASSEGGLGTDTQYF
TGTGCCAGCAGTGAGGGGGGGCTTGGCACAGATACGCAGTATTTT
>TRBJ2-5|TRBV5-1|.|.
CASSLATGTSSAQYF
TGCGCCAGCAGCTTGGCCACGGGGACTTCATCGGCCCAGTACTTC
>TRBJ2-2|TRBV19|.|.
CASSILVSNTGELFF
TGTGCCAGTAGTATTTTGGTCTCTAACACCGGGGAGCTGTTTTTT
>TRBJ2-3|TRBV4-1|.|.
CASSQVPLRGDTQYF
TGCGCCAGCAGCCAAGTTCCTTTACGAGGAGATACGCAGTATTTT
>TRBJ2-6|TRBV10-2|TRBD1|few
CATWPTGPISGANVLTF
TGCGCCACTTGGCCGACAGGGCCCATCTCTGGGGCCAACGTCCTGACTTTC
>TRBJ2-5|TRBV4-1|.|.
CASSRARVAGSTGETQYF
TGCGCCAGCAGCCGAGCAAGGGTGGCGGGTTCCACGGGAGAGACCCAGTACTTC
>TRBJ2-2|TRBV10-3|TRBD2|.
CAISESGAGVHTGELFF
TGTGCCATCAGTGAGTCGGGAGCGGGGGTCCACACCGGGGAGCTGTTTTTT
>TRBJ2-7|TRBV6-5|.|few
CASSSGDYEQYF
TGTGCCAGCAGTTCGGGGGACTACGAGCAGTACTTC
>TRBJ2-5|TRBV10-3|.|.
CAISEGGQETQYF
TGTGCCATCAGTGAGGGGGGCCAAGAGACCCAGTACTTC
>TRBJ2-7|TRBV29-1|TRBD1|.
CSVVDRGYEQYF
TGCAGCGTTGTGGACAGGGGGTACGAGCAGTACTTC
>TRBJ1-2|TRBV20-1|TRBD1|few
CSASGTGELWGYTF
TGCAGTGCTTCCGGGACAGGGGAACTATGGGGCTACACCTTC
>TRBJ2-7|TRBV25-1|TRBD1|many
CASSVGGQTNF
TGTGCCAGCAGTGTTGGGGGACAGACGAACTTC
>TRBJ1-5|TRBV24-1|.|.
CATSDSWGHNQPQHF
TGTGCCACCAGTGATTCCTGGGGTCACAATCAGCCCCAGCATTTT
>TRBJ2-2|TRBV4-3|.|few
CASRRDYNTGELFF
TGCGCCAGCAGAAGAGACTACAACACCGGGGAGCTGTTTTTT
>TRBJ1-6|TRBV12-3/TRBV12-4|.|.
CASSTIRGEHSPLHF
TGTGCCAGCAGTACCATCCGGGGCGAGCATTCACCCCTCCACTTT
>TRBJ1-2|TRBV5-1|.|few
CASSLDDSPYGYTF
TGCGCCAGCAGCTTGGACGACAGTCCCTATGGCTACACCTTC
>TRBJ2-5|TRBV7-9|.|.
CASSPNLGGPETQYF
TGTGCCAGCAGCCCCAATCTAGGAGGGCCAGAGACCCAGTACTTC
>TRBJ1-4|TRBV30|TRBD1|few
CAWSGTGYEKLFF
TGTGCCTGGTCCGGGACAGGGTACGAAAAACTGTTTTTT
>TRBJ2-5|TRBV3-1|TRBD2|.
CASSDRWVREGQETQYF
TGTGCCAGCAGTGATCGGTGGGTGCGGGAGGGACAAGAGACCCAGTACTTC
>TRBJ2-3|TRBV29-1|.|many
CSAENVMNTHYSTDTQYF
TGCAGCGCTGAAAACGTTATGAATACCCATTACAGCACAGATACGCAGTATTTT
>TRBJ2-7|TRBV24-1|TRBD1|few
CATSDPGQTYEQYF
TGTGCCACCAGTGATCCGGGACAGACCTACGAGCAGTACTTC
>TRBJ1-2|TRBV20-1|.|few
CSARGPRSGYTF
TGCAGTGCTAGAGGCCCGAGATCCGGCTACACCTTC
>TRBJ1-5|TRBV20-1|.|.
CSASGGDQPQHF
TGCAGTGCTAGTGGAGGGGATCAGCCCCAGCATTTT
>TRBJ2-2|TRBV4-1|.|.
CASSRLFQGNTGELFF
TGCGCCAGCAGCCGCCTTTTTCAGGGGAACACCGGGGAGCTGTTTTTT
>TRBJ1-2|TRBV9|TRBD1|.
CASSTGGGYGYTF
TGTGCCAGCTCAACAGGGGGCGGCTATGGCTACACCTTC
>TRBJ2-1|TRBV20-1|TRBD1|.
CSAAGTALYNEQFF
TGCAGTGCTGCCGGGACAGCCCTCTACAATGAGCAGTTCTTC
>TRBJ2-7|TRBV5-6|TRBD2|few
CASSLVLAGVEQYF
TGTGCCAGCAGCTTGGTACTAGCGGGAGTTGAGCAGTACTTC
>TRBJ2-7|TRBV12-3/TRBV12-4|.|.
CASRPGPRSSYEQYF
TGTGCCAGCAGACCGGGACCCAGGAGCTCCTACGAGCAGTACTTC
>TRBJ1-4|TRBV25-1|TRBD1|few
CASSPPYRGPEKLFF
TGTGCCAGCAGTCCCCCGTACAGGGGGCCTGAAAAACTGTTTTTT
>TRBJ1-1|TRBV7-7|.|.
CASSPLQIQNTEAFF
TGTGCCAGCAGCCCATTACAGATTCAGAACACTGAAGCTTTCTTT
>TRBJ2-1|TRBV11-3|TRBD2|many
CASSPSGRAYNEQFF
TGTGCCAGCAGTCCTAGCGGGAGGGCCTACAATGAGCAGTTCTTC
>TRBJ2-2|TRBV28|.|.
CASSGDTSTGELFF
TGTGCCAGCAGTGGGGACACCTCGACCGGGGAGCTGTTTTTT
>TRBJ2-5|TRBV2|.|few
CASSEAEETQYF
TGTGCCAGCAGTGAAGCAGAGGAGACCCAGTACTTC
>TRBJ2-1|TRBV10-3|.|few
CAISELLGISSYNEQFF
TGTGCCATCAGTGAGTTGCTGGGGATTTCCTCCTACAATGAGCAGTTCTTC
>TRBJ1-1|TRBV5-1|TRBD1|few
CASSSYRDRDTEAFF
TGCGCCAGCAGCTCCTACAGGGACAGGGACACTGAAGCTTTCTTT
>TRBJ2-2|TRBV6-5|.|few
CASSYPPTGGELFF
TGTGCCAGCAGTTACCCCCCCACGGGCGGGGAGCTGTTTTTT
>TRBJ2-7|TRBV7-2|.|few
CASSFGQKQYF
TGTGCCAGCAGCTTCGGACAAAAGCAGTACTTC